Listed below are T cell receptor beta chains from one sample, sequenced in a study of CD8 T cells in Susac syndrome. TCRdb analysed the immunoSEQ multiplex PCR reads with MiXCR anew, one entry per CDR3 protein. The sample has roughly 110,000 distinct CDR3 sequences; 85% to 95% are singletons. Sequencing was carried out using CD8+ T cells from PBMCs. The receptors were sampled from a human donor in good health. Both conserved end residues are part of each CDR3. A D gene is named only where the DNA matches it firmly. The size entry is marked missing in some rows and otherwise reads once, few, many or a size class.

cdr3_aa cdr3_nt d_call v_call clone_size j_call
CASSPKHGYTEAFF TGTGCCAGCAGCCCTAAACACGGATACACTGAAGCTTTCTTT . TRBV6-4 . TRBJ1-1
CASSFHRDRVPNEQYF TGTGCCAGCAGCTTCCACCGGGACAGGGTGCCCAACGAGCAGTACTTC TRBD1 TRBV5-6 few TRBJ2-7
CSARLHTSGYTF TGCAGTGCTAGATTACATACCAGCGGCTACACCTTC . TRBV20-1 . TRBJ1-2
CASSPTALAGYEQYF TGTGCCAGCAGCCCAACGGCACTAGCGGGCTACGAGCAGTACTTC TRBD2 TRBV3-1 . TRBJ2-7
CASSQQAGGPYNEQFF TGTGCCAGCAGTCAACAAGCAGGGGGCCCCTACAATGAGCAGTTCTTC TRBD1 TRBV12-3/TRBV12-4 . TRBJ2-1
CASSLIPGRQETQYF TGTGCCAGCAGCTTAATTCCGGGCAGGCAAGAGACCCAGTACTTC . TRBV7-3 . TRBJ2-5
CSARVVGFEAFF TGCAGTGCTAGAGTTGTAGGCTTTGAAGCTTTCTTT . TRBV20-1 . TRBJ1-1
CSAAGTGGNEQFF TGCAGTGCCGCTGGGACAGGCGGCAATGAGCAGTTCTTC TRBD1 TRBV20-1 . TRBJ2-1
CASSLQVSGYGYTF TGTGCCAGCAGCCTACAGGTGTCGGGCTATGGCTACACCTTC . TRBV13 . TRBJ1-2
CASSWTASGANVLTF TGTGCCAGCAGCTGGACTGCATCGGGGGCCAACGTCCTGACTTTC . TRBV7-9 . TRBJ2-6
CASSLSGFSYEQYF TGTGCCAGCAGTTTATCAGGGTTCTCCTACGAGCAGTACTTC . TRBV27 . TRBJ2-7
CASVAGGGYTF TGTGCCAGCGTTGCAGGGGGAGGCTACACCTTC TRBD1 TRBV7-9 . TRBJ1-2
CASSLKLGSYEQYF TGTGCCAGCTCACTCAAGCTAGGGAGTTACGAGCAGTACTTC . TRBV18 . TRBJ2-7
CASIRPSTDTQYF TGTGCCAGCATCCGACCGAGCACAGATACGCAGTATTTT . TRBV7-2 . TRBJ2-3
CASSPGGQGNQPQHF TGTGCCAGCAGCCCGGGAGGACAGGGAAATCAGCCCCAGCATTTT TRBD1 TRBV11-2 . TRBJ1-5
CASSIVRLAGGRDTGELFF TGCGCCAGCAGCATCGTACGACTAGCGGGAGGGCGGGACACCGGGGAGCTGTTTTTT TRBD2 TRBV5-1 once TRBJ2-2
CASSTTGVRQEQFF TGTGCCAGCAGCACGACTGGGGTTCGGCAGGAGCAGTTCTTC . TRBV5-6 . TRBJ2-1
CASSQNDRGPTEAFF TGTGCCAGCTCACAAAACGACAGGGGGCCGACTGAAGCTTTCTTT TRBD1 TRBV18 . TRBJ1-1
CSARDLLTVSGAGELFF TGCAGTGCTAGAGATTTGTTAACGGTTTCAGGCGCCGGGGAGCTGTTTTTT . TRBV20-1 . TRBJ2-2
CASSYEGREQYF TGTGCCAGCAGTTACGAGGGGCGGGAGCAGTACTTC . TRBV6-5 . TRBJ2-7
CASSLYEVGANVLTF TGCGCCAGCAGCTTGTACGAGGTCGGGGCCAACGTCCTGACTTTC . TRBV5-1 . TRBJ2-6
CSVALSASYGAFF TGCAGCGTTGCTCTTTCAGCTTCCTACGGAGCTTTCTTT . TRBV29-1 . TRBJ1-1
CASGQGYTF TGTGCCAGCGGACAGGGCTACACCTTC . TRBV28 . TRBJ1-2
CASSVGTTTNEKLFF TGTGCCAGCAGCGTAGGGACCACGACTAATGAAAAACTGTTTTTT . TRBV9 . TRBJ1-4
CAISGSQITDTQYF TGTGCCATCAGTGGGTCGCAGATCACAGATACGCAGTATTTT . TRBV10-3 . TRBJ2-3
CASSPIRGGLGGYTF TGTGCCAGCAGTCCCATCAGGGGTGGTCTAGGAGGCTACACCTTC . TRBV12-3/TRBV12-4 once TRBJ1-2
CSVPGLAGPSYNEQFF TGCAGCGTTCCCGGACTAGCGGGCCCCTCCTACAATGAGCAGTTCTTC TRBD2 TRBV29-1 . TRBJ2-1
CASSLRVYEQYF TGTGCCAGCAGTTTGCGGGTTTACGAGCAGTACTTC . TRBV12-3/TRBV12-4 few TRBJ2-7
CASSYYSGSYEQYF TGTGCCAGCAGTTACTATAGCGGGAGTTACGAGCAGTACTTC TRBD2 TRBV6-2/TRBV6-3 . TRBJ2-7
CASSSTGQGKNYGYTF TGCGCCAGCAGCTCCACCGGACAGGGGAAAAACTATGGCTACACCTTC TRBD1 TRBV5-1 once TRBJ1-2
CASSPGTGSETQYF TGCGCCAGCAGTCCCGGGACAGGGAGCGAGACCCAGTACTTC TRBD1 TRBV4-3 . TRBJ2-5
CASSYSTGRNQPQHF TGTGCCAGCAGTTACTCTACGGGCCGCAATCAGCCCCAGCATTTT . TRBV6-5 once TRBJ1-5
CASSLGATSNYGYTF TGCGCCAGCAGCTTGGGAGCTACATCTAACTATGGCTACACCTTC . TRBV5-1 . TRBJ1-2
CASKDARPGRLNTGELFF TGTGCCAGCAAGGACGCGCGTCCTGGGCGACTGAACACCGGGGAGCTGTTTTTT . TRBV2 . TRBJ2-2
CASSYNSQDEEQYF TGTGCCAGCAGTTACAACTCACAGGACGAAGAGCAGTACTTC . TRBV6-2/TRBV6-3 . TRBJ2-7
CASNWGASTEAFF TGTGCCAGCAATTGGGGGGCGTCCACTGAAGCTTTCTTT . TRBV12-3/TRBV12-4 . TRBJ1-1
CASSIDAGARANEQFF TGTGCCAGTAGTATAGATGCTGGGGCGCGGGCCAATGAGCAGTTCTTC . TRBV19 . TRBJ2-1
CAWGQFFSYNEQFF TGTGCCTGGGGACAGTTTTTCTCCTACAATGAGCAGTTCTTC . TRBV30 . TRBJ2-1
CASSQGRGTTEAFF TGTGCCAGCAGCCAAGGTCGGGGGACGACTGAAGCTTTCTTT . TRBV3-1 . TRBJ1-1
CSVSPRGEANEKLFF TGCAGCGTGAGCCCCAGGGGCGAGGCTAATGAAAAACTGTTTTTT . TRBV29-1 . TRBJ1-4
CASSPGAHYNEQFF TGTGCCAGCAGCCCGGGCGCGCATTACAATGAGCAGTTCTTC . TRBV7-9 once TRBJ2-1
CASSSGLWVSSTGELFF TGTGCCAGCAGCTCTGGTCTTTGGGTTTCAAGCACCGGGGAGCTGTTTTTT . TRBV11-1 . TRBJ2-2
CASSPFDRARGEQYF TGTGCCAGCTCACCGTTCGACAGGGCTCGAGGCGAGCAGTACTTC TRBD1 TRBV18 . TRBJ2-7
CASSKPSGGTDTQYF TGTGCCAGCAGCAAACCCTCGGGGGGCACAGATACGCAGTATTTT . TRBV7-6 . TRBJ2-3
CASRIGISNGETQYF TGTGCCAGCAGGATCGGGATCAGTAATGGAGAGACCCAGTACTTC . TRBV6-6 . TRBJ2-5
CASTRGVETEAFF TGCGCCAGTACCAGGGGTGTGGAGACTGAAGCTTTCTTT . TRBV10-2 . TRBJ1-1